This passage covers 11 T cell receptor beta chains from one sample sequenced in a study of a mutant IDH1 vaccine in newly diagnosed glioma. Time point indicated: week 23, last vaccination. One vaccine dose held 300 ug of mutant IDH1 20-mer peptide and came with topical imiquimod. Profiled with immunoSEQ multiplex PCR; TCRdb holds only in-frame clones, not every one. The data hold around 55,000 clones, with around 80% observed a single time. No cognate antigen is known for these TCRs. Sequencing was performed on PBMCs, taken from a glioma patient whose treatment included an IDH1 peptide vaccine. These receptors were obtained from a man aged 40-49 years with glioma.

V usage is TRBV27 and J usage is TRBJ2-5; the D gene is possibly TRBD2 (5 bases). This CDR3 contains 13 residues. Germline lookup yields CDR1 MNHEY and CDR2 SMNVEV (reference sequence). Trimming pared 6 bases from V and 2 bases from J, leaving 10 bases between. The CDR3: CASRPGMQETQYF. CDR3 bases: TGTGCCAGCAGACCGGGGATGCAAGAGACCCAGTACTTC.

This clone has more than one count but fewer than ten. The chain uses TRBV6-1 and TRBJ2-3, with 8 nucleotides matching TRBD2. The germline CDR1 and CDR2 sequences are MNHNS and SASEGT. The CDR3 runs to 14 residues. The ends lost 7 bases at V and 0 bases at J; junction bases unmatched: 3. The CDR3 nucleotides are TGTGCCAGCACCGGGACTAGAAGCACAGATACGCAGTATTTT. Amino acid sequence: CASTGTRSTDTQYF.

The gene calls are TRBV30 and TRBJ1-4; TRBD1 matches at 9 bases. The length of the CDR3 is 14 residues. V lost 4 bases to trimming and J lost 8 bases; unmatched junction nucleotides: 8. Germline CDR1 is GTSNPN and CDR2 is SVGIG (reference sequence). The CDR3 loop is CAWKRLQGAEKLFF. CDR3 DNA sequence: TGTGCCTGGAAGAGACTACAGGGGGCAGAAAAACTGTTTTTT.

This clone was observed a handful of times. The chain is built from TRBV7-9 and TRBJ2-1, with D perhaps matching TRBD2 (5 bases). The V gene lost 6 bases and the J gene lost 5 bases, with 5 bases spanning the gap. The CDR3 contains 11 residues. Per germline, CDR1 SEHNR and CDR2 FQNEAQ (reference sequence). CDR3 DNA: TGTGCCAGCAGGGAGGACAATGAGCAGTTCTTC. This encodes CASREDNEQFF.

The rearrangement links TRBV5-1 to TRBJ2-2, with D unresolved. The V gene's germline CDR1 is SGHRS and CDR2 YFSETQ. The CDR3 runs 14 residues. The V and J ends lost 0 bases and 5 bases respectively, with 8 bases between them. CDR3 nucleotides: TGCGCCAGCAGCTTGGGGCTTGGGACCGGGGAGCTGTTTTTT. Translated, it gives CASSLGLGTGELFF.

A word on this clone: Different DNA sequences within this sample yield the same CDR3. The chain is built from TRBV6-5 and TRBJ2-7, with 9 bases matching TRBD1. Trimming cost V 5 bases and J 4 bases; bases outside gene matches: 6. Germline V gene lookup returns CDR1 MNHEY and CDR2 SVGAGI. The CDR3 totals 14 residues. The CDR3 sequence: CASSPGTGRYEQYF. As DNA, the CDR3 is TGTGCCAGCAGTCCCGGGACAGGGCGGTACGAGCAGTACTTC.

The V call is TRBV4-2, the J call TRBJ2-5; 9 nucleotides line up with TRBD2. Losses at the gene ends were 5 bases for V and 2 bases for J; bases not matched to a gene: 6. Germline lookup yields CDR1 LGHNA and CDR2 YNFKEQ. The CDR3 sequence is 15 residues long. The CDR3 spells CASSGERGAQETQYF. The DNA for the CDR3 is TGTGCCAGCAGCGGCGAGCGGGGGGCGCAAGAGACCCAGTACTTC.

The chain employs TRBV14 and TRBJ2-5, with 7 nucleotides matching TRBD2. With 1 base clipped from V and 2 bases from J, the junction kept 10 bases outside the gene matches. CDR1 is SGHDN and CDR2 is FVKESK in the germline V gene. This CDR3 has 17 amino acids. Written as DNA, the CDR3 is TGTGCCAGCAGCCAAGGCGTTAGCGGGCGCCCACAAGAGACCCAGTACTTC. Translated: CASSQGVSGRPQETQYF.

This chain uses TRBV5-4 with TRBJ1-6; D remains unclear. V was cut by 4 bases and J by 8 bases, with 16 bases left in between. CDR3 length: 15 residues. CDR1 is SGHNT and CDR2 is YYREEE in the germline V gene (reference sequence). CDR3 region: CASSPLLGSDSPLHF. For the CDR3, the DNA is TGTGCCAGCAGCCCACTCTTGGGGTCTGATTCACCCCTCCACTTT.

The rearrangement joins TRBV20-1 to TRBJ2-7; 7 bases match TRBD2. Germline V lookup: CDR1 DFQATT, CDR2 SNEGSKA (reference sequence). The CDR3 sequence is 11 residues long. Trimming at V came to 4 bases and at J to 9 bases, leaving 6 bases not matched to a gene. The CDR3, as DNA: TGCAGTGCTATATTGGGGGAGGGGCAGTACTTC. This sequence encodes CSAILGEGQYF.

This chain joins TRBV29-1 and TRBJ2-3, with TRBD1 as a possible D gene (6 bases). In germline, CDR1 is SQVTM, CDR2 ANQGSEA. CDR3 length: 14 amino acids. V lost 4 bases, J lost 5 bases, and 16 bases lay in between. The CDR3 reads CSVGQAGSGDTQYF. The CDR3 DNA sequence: TGCAGCGTTGGACAGGCCGGATCGGGAGATACGCAGTATTTT.